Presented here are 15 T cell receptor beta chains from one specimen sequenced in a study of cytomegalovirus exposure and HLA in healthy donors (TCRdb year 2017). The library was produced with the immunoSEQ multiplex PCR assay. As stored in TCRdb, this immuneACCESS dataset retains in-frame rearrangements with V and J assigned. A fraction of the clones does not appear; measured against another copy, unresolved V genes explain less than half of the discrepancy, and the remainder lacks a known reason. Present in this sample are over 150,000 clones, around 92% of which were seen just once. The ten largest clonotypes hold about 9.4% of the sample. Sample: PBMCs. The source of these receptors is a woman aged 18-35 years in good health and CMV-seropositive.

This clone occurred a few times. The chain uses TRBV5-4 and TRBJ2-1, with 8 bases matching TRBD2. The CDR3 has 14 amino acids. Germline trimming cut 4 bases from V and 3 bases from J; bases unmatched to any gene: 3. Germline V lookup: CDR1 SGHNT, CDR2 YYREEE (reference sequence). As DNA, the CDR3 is TGTGCCAGCAGCCCTAGCGGGTTCTACAATGAGCAGTTCTTC. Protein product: CASSPSGFYNEQFF.

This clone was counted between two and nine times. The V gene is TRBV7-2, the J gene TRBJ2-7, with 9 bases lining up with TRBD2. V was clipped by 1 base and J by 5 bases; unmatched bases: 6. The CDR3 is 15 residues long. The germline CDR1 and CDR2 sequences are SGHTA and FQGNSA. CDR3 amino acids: CASSLGSSGTNEQYF. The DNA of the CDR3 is TGTGCCAGCAGCTTAGGCTCTAGCGGGACTAACGAGCAGTACTTC.

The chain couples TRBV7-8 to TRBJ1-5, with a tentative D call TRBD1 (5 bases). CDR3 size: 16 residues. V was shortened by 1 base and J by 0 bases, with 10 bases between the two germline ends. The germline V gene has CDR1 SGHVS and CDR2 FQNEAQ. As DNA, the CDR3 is TGTGCCAGCAGCTTAGGGACAACCTTTAGCAATCAGCCCCAGCATTTT. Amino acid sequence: CASSLGTTFSNQPQHF.

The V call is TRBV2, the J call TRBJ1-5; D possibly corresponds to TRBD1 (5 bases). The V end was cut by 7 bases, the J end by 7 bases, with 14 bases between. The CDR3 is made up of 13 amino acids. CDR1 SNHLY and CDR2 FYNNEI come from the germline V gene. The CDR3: CASTFREAQPQHF. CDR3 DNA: TGTGCCAGCACGTTCAGGGAGGCGCAGCCCCAGCATTTT.

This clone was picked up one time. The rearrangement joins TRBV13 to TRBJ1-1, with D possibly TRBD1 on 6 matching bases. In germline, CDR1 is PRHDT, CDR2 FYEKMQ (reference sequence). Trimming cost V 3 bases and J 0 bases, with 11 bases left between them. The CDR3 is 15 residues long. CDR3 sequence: CASSFRGQMNTEAFF. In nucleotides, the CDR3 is TGTGCCAGCAGCTTCCGTGGACAGATGAACACTGAAGCTTTCTTT.

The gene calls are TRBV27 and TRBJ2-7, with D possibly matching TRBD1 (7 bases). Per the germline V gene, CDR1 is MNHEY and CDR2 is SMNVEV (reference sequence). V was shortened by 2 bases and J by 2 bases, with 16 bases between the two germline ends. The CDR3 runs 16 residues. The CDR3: CASSLRSAGQPYEQYF. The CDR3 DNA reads TGTGCCAGCAGTTTAAGATCCGCGGGACAGCCCTACGAGCAGTACTTC.

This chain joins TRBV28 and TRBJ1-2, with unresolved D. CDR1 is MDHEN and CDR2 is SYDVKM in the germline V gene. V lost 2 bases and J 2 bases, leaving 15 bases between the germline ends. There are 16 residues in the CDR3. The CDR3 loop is CASSLLSAALNYGYTF. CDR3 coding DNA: TGTGCCAGCAGTTTACTTAGCGCAGCTCTCAACTATGGCTACACCTTC.

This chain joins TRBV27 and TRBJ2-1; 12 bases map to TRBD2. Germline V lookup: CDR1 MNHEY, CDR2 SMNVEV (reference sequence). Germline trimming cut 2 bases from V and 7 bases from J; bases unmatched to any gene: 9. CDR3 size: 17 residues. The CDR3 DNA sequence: TGTGCCAGCAGTTTACCGTCGCTAGCGGGAGGGCCAAATGAGCAGTTCTTC. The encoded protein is CASSLPSLAGGPNEQFF.

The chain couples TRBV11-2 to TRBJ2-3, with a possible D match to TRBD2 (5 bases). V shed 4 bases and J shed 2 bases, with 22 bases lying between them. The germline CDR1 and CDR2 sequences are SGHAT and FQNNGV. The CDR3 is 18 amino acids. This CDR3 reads CASSSRKSSTPITDTQYF. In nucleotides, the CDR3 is TGTGCCAGCAGCTCCAGGAAATCTAGCACACCAATCACAGATACGCAGTATTTT.

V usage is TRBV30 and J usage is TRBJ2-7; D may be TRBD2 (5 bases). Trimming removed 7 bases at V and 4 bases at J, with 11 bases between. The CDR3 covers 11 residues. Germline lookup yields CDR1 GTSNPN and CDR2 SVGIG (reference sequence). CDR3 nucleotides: TGTGCCTTTAGCCGGGGATACGAGCAGTACTTC. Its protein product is CAFSRGYEQYF.

The CDR3 loop reads CASSSRGRRNEQYF. The CDR3 region has the DNA TGTGCCAGCAGTTCGAGGGGGCGCAGGAACGAGCAGTACTTC. The chain couples TRBV11-3 to TRBJ2-7, with 7 bases that match TRBD1. CDR3 size: 14 residues. Germline assignment: CDR1 SGHNT and CDR2 YENEEA. V lost 6 bases, J lost 5 bases, and 10 bases stayed unmatched.

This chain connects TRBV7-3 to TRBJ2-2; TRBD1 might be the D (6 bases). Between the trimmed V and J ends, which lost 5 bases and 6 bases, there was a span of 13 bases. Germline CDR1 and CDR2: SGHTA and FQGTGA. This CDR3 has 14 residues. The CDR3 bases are TGTGCCAGCAGCCCCAGGGGCTCAGCCGGGGAGCTGTTTTTT. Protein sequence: CASSPRGSAGELFF.

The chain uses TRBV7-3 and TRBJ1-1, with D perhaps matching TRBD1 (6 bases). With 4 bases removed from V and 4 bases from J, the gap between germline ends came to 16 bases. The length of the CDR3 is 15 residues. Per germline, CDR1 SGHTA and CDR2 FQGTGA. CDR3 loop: CASSSGTQGFTEAFF. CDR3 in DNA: TGTGCCAGCAGCTCGGGCACCCAGGGGTTCACTGAAGCTTTCTTT.

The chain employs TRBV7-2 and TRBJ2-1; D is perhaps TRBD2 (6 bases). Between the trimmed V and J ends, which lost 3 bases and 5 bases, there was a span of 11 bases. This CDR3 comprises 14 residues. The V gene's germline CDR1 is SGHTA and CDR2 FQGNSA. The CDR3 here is CASSFAAGHNEQFF. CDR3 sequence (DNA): TGTGCCAGCAGCTTCGCGGCGGGACACAATGAGCAGTTCTTC.

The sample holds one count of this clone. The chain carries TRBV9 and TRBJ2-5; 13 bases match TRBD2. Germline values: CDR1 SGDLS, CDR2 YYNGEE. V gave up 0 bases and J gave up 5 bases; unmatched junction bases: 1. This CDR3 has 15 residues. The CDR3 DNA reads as TGTGCCAGCAGCGTAGGGACTAGCGGGAGTGAGACCCAGTACTTC. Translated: CASSVGTSGSETQYF.